A selection of T cell receptor beta chains follows, all from one sample in a study of T cell changes during pregnancy in multiple sclerosis. This table comes from immunoSEQ multiplex PCR, and its TCRdb copy is limited to in-frame clones, with some not included. The table shows approximately 32,000 clones, with about 92% occurring only once. The input for sequencing was CD8+ T cells from peripheral blood mononuclear cells, taken in the first trimester of pregnancy. These receptors originate from a female donor with multiple sclerosis, enrolled in a pregnancy study. CDR3s include the opening cysteine and the closing phenylalanine or tryptophan. The D gene is left open where the match is weak. Where a row states a size, it is once, few, many or the class of an expanded clone; other rows omit it.

j_call | v_call | d_call | cdr3_length | clone_size | cdr3_aa | cdr3_nt
TRBJ2-2 | TRBV27 | . | 13 | . | CASSLVNTGELFF | TGTGCCAGCAGTCTCGTCAACACCGGGGAGCTGTTTTTT
TRBJ1-2 | TRBV18 | . | 14 | . | CASSPRATSYGYTF | TGTGCCAGCTCACCACGGGCTACAAGTTATGGCTACACCTTC
TRBJ1-1 | TRBV5-8 | . | 16 | . | CASSLFGQGMNTEAFF | TGTGCCAGCAGCTTGTTCGGTCAGGGGATGAACACTGAAGCTTTCTTT
TRBJ2-7 | TRBV7-9 | . | 15 | . | CASSPRLASSYEQYF | TGTGCCAGCAGCCCAAGGCTAGCGTCCTCCTACGAGCAGTACTTC
TRBJ1-2 | TRBV4-1 | . | 16 | . | CASSQFPQGSNYGYTF | TGCGCCAGCAGCCAATTTCCCCAGGGCTCTAACTATGGCTACACCTTC
TRBJ2-7 | TRBV6-5 | TRBD1 | 13 | . | CASSFWTGAEQYF | TGTGCCAGCAGTTTCTGGACAGGAGCCGAGCAGTACTTC
TRBJ1-1 | TRBV9 | . | 14 | . | CASTLGGGGTEAFF | TGTGCCAGCACCCTGGGGGGAGGGGGCACTGAAGCTTTCTTT
TRBJ2-6 | TRBV4-2 | . | 16 | medium-sized | CASSQEQGSGANVLTF | TGTGCCAGCAGCCAAGAACAGGGCTCTGGGGCCAACGTCCTGACTTTC
TRBJ2-7 | TRBV19 | . | 16 | . | CASSLLMVASHYEQYF | TGTGCCAGTAGTTTATTAATGGTCGCCAGTCACTACGAGCAGTACTTC
TRBJ2-3 | TRBV10-3 | . | 17 | . | CAISESLGSGSTDTQYF | TGTGCCATCAGTGAGTCGTTAGGAAGCGGTAGCACAGATACGCAGTATTTT
TRBJ1-1 | TRBV19 | TRBD1 | 15 | . | CASSVTGSGSVEAFF | TGTGCCAGTAGTGTGACAGGGTCGGGTTCCGTTGAAGCTTTCTTT
TRBJ2-7 | TRBV10-1 | TRBD1 | 14 | . | CASSRDRGVYEQYF | TGCGCCAGCAGTCGGGACAGGGGGGTTTACGAGCAGTACTTC
TRBJ1-2 | TRBV29-1 | . | 12 | . | CSVVRTDYGYTF | TGCAGCGTTGTTCGTACGGACTATGGCTACACCTTC
TRBJ2-1 | TRBV30 | TRBD2 | 13 | once | CAWGGLADNEQFF | TGTGCCTGGGGGGGACTAGCGGACAATGAGCAGTTCTTC
TRBJ2-7 | TRBV27 | TRBD1 | 13 | . | CASSSQGAGEQYF | TGTGCCAGCAGTTCACAGGGGGCGGGGGAGCAGTACTTC
TRBJ2-1 | TRBV18 | TRBD2 | 17 | . | CASSPRGGSGPYNEQFF | TGTGCCAGCTCACCACGTGGCGGTAGCGGGCCCTACAATGAGCAGTTCTTC
TRBJ2-5 | TRBV2 | . | 16 | . | CASSGQGLPYQETQYF | TGTGCCAGCAGTGGACAGGGACTGCCGTACCAAGAGACCCAGTACTTC
TRBJ2-2 | TRBV5-6 | . | 16 | . | CASSLAPRELPGELFF | TGTGCCAGCAGCTTGGCTCCTCGAGAGCTTCCCGGGGAGCTGTTTTTT
TRBJ1-2 | TRBV6-6 | . | 16 | . | CASSYEAGVVRYGYTF | TGTGCCAGCAGCTACGAGGCAGGGGTTGTACGGTATGGCTACACCTTC
TRBJ1-5 | TRBV6-5 | . | 11 | . | CASSYREPQHF | TGTGCCAGCAGTTATCGGGAGCCCCAGCATTTT
TRBJ1-1 | TRBV11-2 | TRBD1 | 14 | . | CASSLDRGDTEAFF | TGTGCCAGCAGCCTGGACAGGGGGGACACTGAAGCTTTCTTT
TRBJ1-2 | TRBV7-2 | TRBD1 | 15 | . | CASSLGMTGGGGYTF | TGTGCCAGCAGCTTAGGGATGACAGGGGGGGGTGGCTACACCTTC
TRBJ1-4 | TRBV19 | TRBD1 | 15 | . | CASAPGQELNEKLFF | TGTGCCAGTGCACCGGGACAGGAGTTGAATGAAAAACTGTTTTTT
TRBJ2-1 | TRBV21-1 | . | 12 | . | CASGLAANEQFF | TGTGCCAGCGGACTAGCCGCCAATGAGCAGTTCTTC
TRBJ1-2 | TRBV2 | . | 15 | . | CARGGGQSPNYGYTF | TGTGCCAGAGGGGGGGGTCAGAGCCCTAACTATGGCTACACCTTC
TRBJ1-2 | TRBV13 | . | 14 | once | CASSFRTHNYGYTF | TGTGCCAGCAGCTTTAGGACACACAACTATGGCTACACCTTC
TRBJ2-7 | TRBV11-3 | TRBD1 | 14 | . | CASSLRQGNYEQYF | TGTGCCAGCAGCCTCCGACAGGGCAACTACGAGCAGTACTTC
TRBJ2-7 | TRBV28 | TRBD2 | 16 | . | CASIGVGGDSTYEQYF | TGTGCCAGCATAGGAGTCGGGGGGGACTCAACCTACGAGCAGTACTTC
TRBJ2-3 | TRBV4-3 | TRBD2 | 20 | once | CASSQDKHGLELREADTQYF | TGCGCCAGCAGCCAAGATAAACACGGACTAGAATTGCGGGAGGCAGATACGCAGTATTTT
TRBJ2-3 | TRBV7-2 | TRBD2 | 17 | . | CASSPYAASGVTDTQYF | TGTGCCAGCAGCCCGTACGCCGCTAGCGGAGTCACAGATACGCAGTATTTT
TRBJ2-7 | TRBV28 | . | 15 | . | CASSLPLRGSYEQYF | TGTGCCAGCAGTTTACCGCTAAGGGGCTCCTACGAGCAGTACTTC
TRBJ2-3 | TRBV5-6 | TRBD2 | 18 | . | CASSSAGLAETSTDTQYF | TGTGCCAGCAGCTCGGCAGGACTAGCGGAGACAAGCACAGATACGCAGTATTTT